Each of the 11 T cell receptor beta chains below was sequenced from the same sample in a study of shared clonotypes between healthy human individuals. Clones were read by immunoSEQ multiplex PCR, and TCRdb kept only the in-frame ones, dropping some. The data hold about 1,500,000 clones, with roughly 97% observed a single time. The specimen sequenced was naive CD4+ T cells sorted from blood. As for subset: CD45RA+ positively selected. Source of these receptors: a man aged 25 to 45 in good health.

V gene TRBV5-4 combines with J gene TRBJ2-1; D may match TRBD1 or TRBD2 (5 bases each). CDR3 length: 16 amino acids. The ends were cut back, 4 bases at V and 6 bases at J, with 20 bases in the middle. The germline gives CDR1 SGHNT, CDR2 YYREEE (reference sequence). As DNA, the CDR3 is TGTGCCAGCAGCGTCTTATCGAGGGGATCGTTCAATGAGCAGTTCTTC. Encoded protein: CASSVLSRGSFNEQFF.

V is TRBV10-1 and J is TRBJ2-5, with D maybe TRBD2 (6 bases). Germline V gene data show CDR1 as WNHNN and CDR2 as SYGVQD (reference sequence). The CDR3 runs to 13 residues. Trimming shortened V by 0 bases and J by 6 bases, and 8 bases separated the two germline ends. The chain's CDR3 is CASSESGSKTQYF. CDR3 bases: TGCGCCAGCAGTGAGTCCGGGAGTAAGACCCAGTACTTC.

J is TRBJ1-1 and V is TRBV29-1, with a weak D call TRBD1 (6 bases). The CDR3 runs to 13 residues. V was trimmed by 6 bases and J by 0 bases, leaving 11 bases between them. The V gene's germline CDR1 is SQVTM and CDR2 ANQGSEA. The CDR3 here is CSVSDRMNTEAFF. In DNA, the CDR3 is TGCAGCGTGTCGGACAGAATGAACACTGAAGCTTTCTTT.

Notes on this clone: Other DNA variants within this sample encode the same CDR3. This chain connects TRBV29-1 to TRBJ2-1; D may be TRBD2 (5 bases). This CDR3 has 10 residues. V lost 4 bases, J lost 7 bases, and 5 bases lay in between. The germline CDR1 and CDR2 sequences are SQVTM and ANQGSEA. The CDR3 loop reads CSVGGNEQFF. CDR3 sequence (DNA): TGCAGCGTTGGCGGGAATGAGCAGTTCTTC.

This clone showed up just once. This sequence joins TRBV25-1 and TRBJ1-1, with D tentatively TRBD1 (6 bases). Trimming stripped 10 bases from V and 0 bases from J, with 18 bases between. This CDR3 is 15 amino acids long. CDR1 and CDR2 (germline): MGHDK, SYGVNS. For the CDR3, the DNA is TGTGCCACCCAAACCCCGGGACACATGAACACTGAAGCTTTCTTT. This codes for CATQTPGHMNTEAFF.

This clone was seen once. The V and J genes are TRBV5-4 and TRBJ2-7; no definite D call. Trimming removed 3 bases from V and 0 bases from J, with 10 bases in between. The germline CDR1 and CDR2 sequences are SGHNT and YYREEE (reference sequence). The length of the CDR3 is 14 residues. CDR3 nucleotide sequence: TGTGCCAGCAGCTCCTTACCCGGCTCCTACGAGCAGTACTTC. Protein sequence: CASSSLPGSYEQYF.

The CDR3 DNA reads as TGCAGCGTTACCCACACAGATACGCAGTATTTT. As protein: CSVTHTDTQYF. This chain links TRBV29-1 with TRBJ2-3; no reliable D call. The CDR3 is made up of 11 amino acids. The V end was cut by 5 bases, the J end by 2 bases, with 5 bases between. CDR1 SQVTM and CDR2 ANQGSEA come from the germline V gene.

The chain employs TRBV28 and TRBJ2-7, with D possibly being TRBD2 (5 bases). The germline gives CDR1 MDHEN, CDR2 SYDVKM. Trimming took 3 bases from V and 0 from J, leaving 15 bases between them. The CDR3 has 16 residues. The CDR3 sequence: CASSFVADYPSYEQYF. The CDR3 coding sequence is TGTGCCAGCAGTTTTGTGGCAGACTACCCCTCCTACGAGCAGTACTTC.

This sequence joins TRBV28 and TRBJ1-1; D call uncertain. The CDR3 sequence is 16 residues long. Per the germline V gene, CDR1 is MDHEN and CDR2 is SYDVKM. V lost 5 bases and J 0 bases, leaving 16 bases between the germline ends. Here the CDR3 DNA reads TGTGCCAGCAGTCATCAAGGGATAATGATGAACACTGAAGCTTTCTTT. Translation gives CASSHQGIMMNTEAFF.

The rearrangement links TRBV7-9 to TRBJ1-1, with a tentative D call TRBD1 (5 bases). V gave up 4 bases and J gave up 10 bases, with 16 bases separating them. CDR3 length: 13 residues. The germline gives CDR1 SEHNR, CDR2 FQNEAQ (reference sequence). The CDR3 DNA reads TGTGCCAGCAGCTATCAGGCTCCCCAGGGAGCTTTCTTT. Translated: CASSYQAPQGAFF. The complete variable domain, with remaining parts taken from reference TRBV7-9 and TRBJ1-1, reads DTGVSQNPRHKITKRGQNVTFRCDPISEHNRLYWYRQTLGQGPEFLTYFQNEAQLEKSRLLSDRFSAERPKGSFSTLEIQRTEQGDSAMYLCASSYQAPQGAFFGQGTRLTVV.

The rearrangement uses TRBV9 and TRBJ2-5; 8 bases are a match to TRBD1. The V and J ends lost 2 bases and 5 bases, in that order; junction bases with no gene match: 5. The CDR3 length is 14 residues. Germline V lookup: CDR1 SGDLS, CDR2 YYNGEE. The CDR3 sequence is CASSVGQGYETQYF. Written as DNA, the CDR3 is TGTGCCAGCAGCGTCGGACAGGGCTACGAGACCCAGTACTTC.